The present TCR beta chain was sequenced within a study of blood T cell repertoires in COVID-19. Overall study context: Some COVID-19 samples were acute and others convalescent; all came from the United States, Italy and Spain. Nucleic acid was either cDNA or gDNA, and it came from T cells, B-cell-depleted T cells, or PBMCs.

The CDR3 runs to 14 residues. Trimming left V 1 base short and J 5 bases short, with 8 bases between. Germline V gene lookup returns CDR1 SEHNR and CDR2 FQNEAQ (reference sequence). In the original processing: Nucleated cell number was recorded as an estimate derived from reference gene primer amplification. The method was immunoSEQ multiplex PCR; TCRdb's version includes in-frame clones alone and lacks a portion of them. V, J and clone size are taken as reported in that table, and D and trimming were inferred from the DNA itself. This table holds about 280,000 clones, almost 85% found once. The sequence was collected from a man aged 45-65 years with active or convalescent COVID-19. The source material was peripheral blood. The gene calls are TRBV7-9 and TRBJ1-4; D may be TRBD1 (5 bases). Here the CDR3 DNA reads TGTGCCAGCAGCTTAGGGGGGGACAATGAAAAACTGTTTTTT. Encoded protein: CASSLGGDNEKLFF.